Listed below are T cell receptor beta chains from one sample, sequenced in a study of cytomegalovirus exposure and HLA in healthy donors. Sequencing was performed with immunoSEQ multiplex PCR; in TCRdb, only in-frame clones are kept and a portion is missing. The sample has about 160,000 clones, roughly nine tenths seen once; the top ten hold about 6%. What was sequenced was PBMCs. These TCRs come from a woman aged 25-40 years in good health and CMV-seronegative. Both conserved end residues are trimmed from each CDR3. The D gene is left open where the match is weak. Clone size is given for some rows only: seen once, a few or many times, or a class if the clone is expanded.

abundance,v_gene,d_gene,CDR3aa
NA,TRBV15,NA,ATSRLGTLTEAF
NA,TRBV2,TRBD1,ASGTGYGYT
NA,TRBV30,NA,AWSAGNEALF
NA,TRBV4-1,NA,ASSQTGAGGHNEQF
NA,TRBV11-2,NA,ASSLPQTSGANVLT
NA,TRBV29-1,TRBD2,SVEVWTSATSTDTQY
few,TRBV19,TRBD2,ASSTSSGGSEQY
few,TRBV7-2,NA,ASSLDRRENSPLH
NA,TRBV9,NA,ASSSTSHAPGDEQY
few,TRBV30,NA,AWYTPAETTNTGELF
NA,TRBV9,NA,ASSQSGEQF
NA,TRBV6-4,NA,ASSDLLNTGELF
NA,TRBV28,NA,ASSLVQGFYNSPLH
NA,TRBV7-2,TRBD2,ASSLAPAGGLEQY
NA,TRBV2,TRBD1,ASSGDRDLTDTQY
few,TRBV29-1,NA,SVDRQGTYGYT
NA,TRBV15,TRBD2,ATSSSLAGGRETQY